This T cell receptor beta chain was retrieved from a study of shared clonotypes between healthy human individuals. A word on this clone: Its specificity is unknown.

Looked up from germline, CDR1 is SGHRS and CDR2 is YFSETQ. The CDR3 loop spans 15 amino acids. V lost 7 bases to trimming and J lost 5 bases; unmatched junction nucleotides: 13. Among the donors, all were Caucasian adults who lived in Nashville, Tennessee. Overall study results and limits: All-four-donor shared clonotypes had higher generation probabilities than non-shared clonotypes did.

Method: immunoSEQ multiplex PCR; TCRdb's copy keeps in-frame clones and lacks some. The sample yields approximately 1.4 million clones, nearly 99% seen once. This receptor was identified in a man aged 25-45 years in good health. Sample: naive CD4+ T cells sorted from blood. The sample's subset: CD45RA+ positively selected. This rearrangement joins TRBV5-1 to TRBJ1-1, with 8 bases aligning to TRBD1. CDR3 nucleotide sequence: TGCGCCAGCGCCCGGGACAGGAGCCCGGGGACTGAAGCTTTCTTT. Amino acid sequence: CASARDRSPGTEAFF.